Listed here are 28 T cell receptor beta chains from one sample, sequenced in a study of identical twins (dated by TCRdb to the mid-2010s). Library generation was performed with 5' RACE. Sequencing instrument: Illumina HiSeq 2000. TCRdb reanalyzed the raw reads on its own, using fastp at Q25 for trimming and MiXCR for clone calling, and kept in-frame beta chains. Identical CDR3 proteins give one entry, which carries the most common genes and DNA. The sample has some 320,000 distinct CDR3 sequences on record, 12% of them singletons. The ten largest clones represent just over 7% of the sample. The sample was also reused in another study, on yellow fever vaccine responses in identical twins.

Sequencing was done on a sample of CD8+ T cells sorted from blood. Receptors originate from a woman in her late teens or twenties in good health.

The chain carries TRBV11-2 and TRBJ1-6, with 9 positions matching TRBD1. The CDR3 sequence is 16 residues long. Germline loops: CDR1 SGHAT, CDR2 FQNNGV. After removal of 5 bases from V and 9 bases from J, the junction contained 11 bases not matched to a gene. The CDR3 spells CASSGGTGTIGSPLHF. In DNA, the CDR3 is TGTGCCAGCAGCGGGGGGACAGGGACGATAGGTTCACCCCTCCACTTT.

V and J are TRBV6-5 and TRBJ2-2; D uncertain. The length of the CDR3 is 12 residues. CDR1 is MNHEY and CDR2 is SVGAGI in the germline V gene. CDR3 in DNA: TGTGCTCTAAGGATGAACACCGGGGAGCTGTTTTTT. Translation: CALRMNTGELFF.

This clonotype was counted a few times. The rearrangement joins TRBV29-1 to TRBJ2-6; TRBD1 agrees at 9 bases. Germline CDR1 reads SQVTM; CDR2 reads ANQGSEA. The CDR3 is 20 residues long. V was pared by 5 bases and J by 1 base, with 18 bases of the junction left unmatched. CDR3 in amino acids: CSVPPHSAGTGWSGANVLTF. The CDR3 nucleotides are TGCAGCGTTCCCCCCCACTCAGCCGGGACAGGGTGGTCTGGGGCCAACGTCCTGACTTTC.

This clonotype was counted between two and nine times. The CDR3 DNA reads as TGTGCCAGCAGCGGGAGTTATGGCGAAAAACTGTTTTTT. Translation gives CASSGSYGEKLFF. The V gene is TRBV7-9, the J gene TRBJ1-4, with no clear D. Germline V CDR1 and CDR2: SEHNR, FQNEAQ (reference sequence). The CDR3 has 13 amino acids. The ends were cut back, 5 bases at V and 8 bases at J, with 12 bases in the middle.

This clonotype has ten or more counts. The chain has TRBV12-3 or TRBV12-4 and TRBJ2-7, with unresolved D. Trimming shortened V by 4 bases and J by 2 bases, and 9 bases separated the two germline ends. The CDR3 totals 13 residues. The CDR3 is CASSSEDAYEQYF. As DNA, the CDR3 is TGTGCCAGCAGTTCAGAGGATGCCTACGAGCAGTACTTC.

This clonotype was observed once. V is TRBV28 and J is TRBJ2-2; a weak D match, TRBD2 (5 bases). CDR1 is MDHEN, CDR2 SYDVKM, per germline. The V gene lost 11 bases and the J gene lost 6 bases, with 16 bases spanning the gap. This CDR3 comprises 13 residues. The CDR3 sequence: CAGSTVEAGELFF. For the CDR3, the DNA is TGTGCCGGCTCCACTGTGGAGGCCGGGGAGCTGTTTTTT.

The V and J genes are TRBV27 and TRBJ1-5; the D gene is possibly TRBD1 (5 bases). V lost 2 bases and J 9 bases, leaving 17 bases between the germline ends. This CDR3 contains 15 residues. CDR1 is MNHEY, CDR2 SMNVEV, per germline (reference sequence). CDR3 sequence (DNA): TGTGCCAGCAGTTTAGATCCGGGACGCGGAAGGCCCCAGCATTTT. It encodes CASSLDPGRGRPQHF.

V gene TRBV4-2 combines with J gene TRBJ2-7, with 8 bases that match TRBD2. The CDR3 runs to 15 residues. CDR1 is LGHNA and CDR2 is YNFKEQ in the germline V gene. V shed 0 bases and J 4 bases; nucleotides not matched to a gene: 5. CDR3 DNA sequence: TGTGCCAGCAGCCAAGATCCGGGAGGGGGGTACGAGCAGTACTTC. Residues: CASSQDPGGGYEQYF.

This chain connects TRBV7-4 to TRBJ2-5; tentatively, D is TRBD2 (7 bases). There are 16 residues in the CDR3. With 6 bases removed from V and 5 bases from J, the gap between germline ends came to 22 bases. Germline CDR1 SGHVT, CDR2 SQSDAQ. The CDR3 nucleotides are TGTGCCAGCAGACTTTACGAGGGGGGGCTATGGGAGACCCAGTACTTC. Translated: CASRLYEGGLWETQYF.

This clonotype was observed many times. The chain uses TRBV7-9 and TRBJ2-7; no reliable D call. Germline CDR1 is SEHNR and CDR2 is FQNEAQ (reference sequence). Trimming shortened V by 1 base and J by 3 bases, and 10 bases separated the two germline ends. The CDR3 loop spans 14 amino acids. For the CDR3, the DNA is TGTGCCAGCAGCTTAGGCGTCGGAAACTACGAGCAGTACTTC. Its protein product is CASSLGVGNYEQYF. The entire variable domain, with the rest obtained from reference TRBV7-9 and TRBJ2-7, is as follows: DTGVSQNPRHKITKRGQNVTFRCDPISEHNRLYWYRQTLGQGPEFLTYFQNEAQLEKSRLLSDRFSAERPKGSFSTLEIQRTEQGDSAMYLCASSLGVGNYEQYFGPGTRLTVT.

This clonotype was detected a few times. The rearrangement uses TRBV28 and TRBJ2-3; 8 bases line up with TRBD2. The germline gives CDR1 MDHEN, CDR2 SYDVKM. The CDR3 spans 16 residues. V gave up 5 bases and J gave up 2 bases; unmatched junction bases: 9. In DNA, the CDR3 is TGTGCCAGCAGTCCCCTCCCCGGGAGGGACACAGATACGCAGTATTTT. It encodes CASSPLPGRDTDTQYF.

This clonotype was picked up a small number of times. The CDR3 loop reads CATSDPAQGQGARETQYF. The DNA for the CDR3 is TGTGCCACCAGTGATCCCGCCCAGGGTCAGGGGGCACGGGAGACCCAGTACTTC. V and J are TRBV24-1 and TRBJ2-5, with TRBD1 matching 8 bases. The CDR3 is 18 residues long. The V segment lost 3 bases and the J segment 5 bases; nucleotides outside the gene matches: 16. Germline CDR1 is KGHDR and CDR2 is SFDVKD.

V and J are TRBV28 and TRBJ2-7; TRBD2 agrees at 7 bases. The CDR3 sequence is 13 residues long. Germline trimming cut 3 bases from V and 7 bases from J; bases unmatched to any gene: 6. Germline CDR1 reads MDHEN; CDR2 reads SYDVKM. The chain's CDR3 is CASSLAGVGEQYF. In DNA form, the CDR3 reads TGTGCCAGCAGTTTGGCGGGAGTTGGTGAGCAGTACTTC.

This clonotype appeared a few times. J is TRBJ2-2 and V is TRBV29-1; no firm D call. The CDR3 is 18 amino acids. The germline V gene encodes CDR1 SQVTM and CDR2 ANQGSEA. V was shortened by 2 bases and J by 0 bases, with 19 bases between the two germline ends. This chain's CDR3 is CSVEIPQFGNPNTGELFF. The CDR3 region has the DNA TGCAGCGTTGAAATCCCCCAGTTTGGGAATCCGAACACCGGGGAGCTGTTTTTT.

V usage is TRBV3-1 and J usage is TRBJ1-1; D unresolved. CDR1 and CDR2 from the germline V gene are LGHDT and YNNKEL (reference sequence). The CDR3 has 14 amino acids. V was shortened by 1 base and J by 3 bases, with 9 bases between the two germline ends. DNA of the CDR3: TGTGCCAGCAGCCAAGTAGGGCCATACACTGAAGCTTTCTTT. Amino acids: CASSQVGPYTEAFF.

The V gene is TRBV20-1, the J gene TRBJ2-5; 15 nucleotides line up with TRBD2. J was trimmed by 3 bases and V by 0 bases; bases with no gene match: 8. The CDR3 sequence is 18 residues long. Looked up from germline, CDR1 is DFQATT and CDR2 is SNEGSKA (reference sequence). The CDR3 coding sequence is TGCAGTGCTAGAGATAGAGGACTAGCGGGAGGGCCGGAAGAGACCCAGTACTTC. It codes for CSARDRGLAGGPEETQYF.

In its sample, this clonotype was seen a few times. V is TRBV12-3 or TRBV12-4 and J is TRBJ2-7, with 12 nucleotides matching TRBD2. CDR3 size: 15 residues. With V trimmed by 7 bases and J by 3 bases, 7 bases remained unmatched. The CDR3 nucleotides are TGTGCCAGCAATTCCGGGACTAGCGGGTTCTACGAGCAGTACTTC. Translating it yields CASNSGTSGFYEQYF.

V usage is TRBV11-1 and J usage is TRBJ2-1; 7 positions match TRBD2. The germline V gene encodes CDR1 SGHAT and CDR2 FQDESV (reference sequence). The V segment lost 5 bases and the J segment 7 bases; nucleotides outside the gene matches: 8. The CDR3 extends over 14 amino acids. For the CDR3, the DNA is TGTGCCAGCAGCAGCGGGGTAGGTACGAATGAGCAGTTCTTC. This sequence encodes CASSSGVGTNEQFF.

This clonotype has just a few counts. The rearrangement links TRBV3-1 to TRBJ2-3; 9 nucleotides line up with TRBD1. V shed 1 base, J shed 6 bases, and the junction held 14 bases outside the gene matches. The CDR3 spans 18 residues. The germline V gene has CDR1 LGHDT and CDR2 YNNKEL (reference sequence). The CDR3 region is CASSQGPDRGPRVDTQYF. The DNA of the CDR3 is TGTGCCAGCAGCCAAGGTCCGGACAGGGGTCCGAGGGTGGATACGCAGTATTTT.

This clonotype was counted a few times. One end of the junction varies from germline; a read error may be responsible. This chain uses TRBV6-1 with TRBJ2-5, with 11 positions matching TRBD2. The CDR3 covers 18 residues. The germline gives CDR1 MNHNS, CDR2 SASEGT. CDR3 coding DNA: TGTGCCAGCAGTGAAGCGAGCTTGACTAGCGGGATCCAAGGGACCCAGTACTTC. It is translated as CASSEASLTSGIQGTQYF.

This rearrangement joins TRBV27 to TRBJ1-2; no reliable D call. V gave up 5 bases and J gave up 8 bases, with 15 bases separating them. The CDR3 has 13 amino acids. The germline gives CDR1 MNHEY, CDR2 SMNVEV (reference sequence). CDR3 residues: CASSNGRAMGYTF. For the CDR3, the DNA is TGTGCCAGCAGTAACGGCCGCGCCATGGGCTACACCTTC.

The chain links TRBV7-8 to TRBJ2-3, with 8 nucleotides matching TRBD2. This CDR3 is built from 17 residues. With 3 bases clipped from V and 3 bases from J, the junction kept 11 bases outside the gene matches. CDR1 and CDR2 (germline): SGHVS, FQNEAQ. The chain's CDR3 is CASSFPSGGGRTDTQYF. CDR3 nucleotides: TGTGCCAGCAGCTTTCCCTCGGGCGGGGGGCGGACAGATACGCAGTATTTT.

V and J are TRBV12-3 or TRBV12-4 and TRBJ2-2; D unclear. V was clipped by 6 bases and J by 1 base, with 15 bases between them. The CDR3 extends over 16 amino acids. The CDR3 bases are TGTGCCAGCAGCGTACCGTGGCAGGAGAACACCGGGGAGCTGTTTTTT. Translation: CASSVPWQENTGELFF.

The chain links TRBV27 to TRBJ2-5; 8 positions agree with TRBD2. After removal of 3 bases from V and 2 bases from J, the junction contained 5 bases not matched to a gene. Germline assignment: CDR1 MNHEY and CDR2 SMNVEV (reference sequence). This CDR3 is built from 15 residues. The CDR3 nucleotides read TGTGCCAGCAGTTTCCAGCGGGAGCTTCAAGAGACCCAGTACTTC. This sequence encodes CASSFQRELQETQYF.

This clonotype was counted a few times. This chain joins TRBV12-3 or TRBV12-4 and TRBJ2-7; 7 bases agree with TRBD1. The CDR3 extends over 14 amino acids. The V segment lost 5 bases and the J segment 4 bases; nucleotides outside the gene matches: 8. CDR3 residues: CASSPNYRGYEQYF. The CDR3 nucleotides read TGTGCCAGCAGTCCGAATTACAGGGGTTACGAGCAGTACTTC.

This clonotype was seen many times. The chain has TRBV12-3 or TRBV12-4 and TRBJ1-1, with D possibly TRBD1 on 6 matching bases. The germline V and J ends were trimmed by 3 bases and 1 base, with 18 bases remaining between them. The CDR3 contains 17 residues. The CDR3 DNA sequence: TGTGCCAGCAGTTTTTGGGTGGGGTCAGGGGCGAACACTGAAGCTTTCTTT. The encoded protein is CASSFWVGSGANTEAFF.

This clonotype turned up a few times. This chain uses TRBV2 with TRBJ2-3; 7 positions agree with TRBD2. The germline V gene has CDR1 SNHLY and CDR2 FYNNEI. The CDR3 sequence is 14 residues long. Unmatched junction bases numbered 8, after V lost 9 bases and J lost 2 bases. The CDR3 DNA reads TGTGCCAGGGGGGGGGACGCCAACACAGATACGCAGTATTTT. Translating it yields CARGGDANTDTQYF.

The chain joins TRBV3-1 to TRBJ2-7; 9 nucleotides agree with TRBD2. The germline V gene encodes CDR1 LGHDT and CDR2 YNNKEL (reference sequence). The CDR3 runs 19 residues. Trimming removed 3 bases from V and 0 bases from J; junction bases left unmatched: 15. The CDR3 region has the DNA TGTGCCAGCAGCCAGAAACTTGCGGGAGGGTTGGGGAGCTCCTACGAGCAGTACTTC. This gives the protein CASSQKLAGGLGSSYEQYF.